The 32 T cell receptor beta chains listed next were all sequenced from one sample in a study of shared clonotypes between healthy human individuals. Method: immunoSEQ multiplex PCR; TCRdb's copy keeps in-frame clones and lacks some. Seen here are fewer than 1.6 million clones, approximately 98.5% observed once, and the top ten hold roughly 0.35%. Sequencing was performed on naive CD4+ T cells sorted from blood. Subset noted: CD45RA+ positively selected. The receptors originated from a man aged 30 to 45 in good health.

The genes are TRBV7-9 and TRBJ2-7; D not resolved. The CDR3 sequence is 13 residues long. Trimming cost V 7 bases and J 4 bases, with 14 bases left between them. Looked up from germline, CDR1 is SEHNR and CDR2 is FQNEAQ (reference sequence). The CDR3 sequence: CASTEKDRYEQYF. The CDR3 bases are TGTGCCAGCACCGAGAAAGATCGGTACGAGCAGTACTTC. The variable domain in full, completed from reference TRBV7-9 and TRBJ2-7, reads DTGVSQNPRHKITKRGQNVTFRCDPISEHNRLYWYRQTLGQGPEFLTYFQNEAQLEKSRLLSDRFSAERPKGSFSTLEIQRTEQGDSAMYLCASTEKDRYEQYFGPGTRLTVT.

The rearrangement uses TRBV28 and TRBJ1-5; D may be TRBD1 (6 bases). The CDR3 length is 16 residues. CDR1 and CDR2 from the germline V gene are MDHEN and SYDVKM. Between the trimmed V and J ends, which lost 4 bases and 3 bases, there was a span of 16 bases. The CDR3 region is CASSSPQGSPNQPQHF. The CDR3 DNA is TGTGCCAGCAGTTCTCCACAGGGCTCGCCCAATCAGCCCCAGCATTTT.

The J gene is TRBJ1-4, the V gene TRBV27; the D is unclear. Deletions cut 3 bases from V and 10 bases from J, with 18 bases between. Germline loops: CDR1 MNHEY, CDR2 SMNVEV (reference sequence). The length of the CDR3 is 15 residues. In DNA, the CDR3 is TGTGCCAGCAGTTTGGGCACCGTGCCGGTGGGAAAACTGTTTTTT. It codes for CASSLGTVPVGKLFF.

V and J are TRBV9 and TRBJ2-7; D gene unclear. V was trimmed by 3 bases and J by 1 base, leaving 11 bases between them. The CDR3 has 14 amino acids. The V gene's germline CDR1 is SGDLS and CDR2 YYNGEE. Here the CDR3 reads CASSDRKRSYEQYF. The CDR3, as DNA: TGTGCCAGCAGCGATCGGAAAAGGTCCTACGAGCAGTACTTC.

The chain has TRBV18 and TRBJ1-1; D may be TRBD1 (5 bases). V was pared by 2 bases and J by 5 bases, with 15 bases between. Per the germline V gene, CDR1 is KGHSH and CDR2 is LQKENI. This CDR3 comprises 15 residues. The CDR3 DNA sequence: TGTGCCAGCTCACCAGGGGCGGGGAGTCGGACTGAAGCTTTCTTT. Translation gives CASSPGAGSRTEAFF.

The chain links TRBV13 to TRBJ1-1, with a tentative D call TRBD1 (6 bases). Looked up from germline, CDR1 is PRHDT and CDR2 is FYEKMQ (reference sequence). This CDR3 comprises 15 residues. Trimming took off 1 base at V and 4 bases at J, with 13 bases between the two ends. CDR3 residues: CASSLAPQGRTEAFF. The CDR3 DNA sequence: TGTGCCAGCAGCTTAGCTCCGCAGGGGCGCACTGAAGCTTTCTTT.

The chain combines TRBV5-1 with TRBJ1-1; D might be TRBD1 (6 bases). Germline values: CDR1 SGHRS, CDR2 YFSETQ. This CDR3 spans 14 amino acids. The ends were cut back, 6 bases at V and 3 bases at J, with 15 bases in the middle. The CDR3 DNA is TGCGCCAGCACTTCGACAGGAGGGTACACTGAAGCTTTCTTT. The encoded protein is CASTSTGGYTEAFF.

This clone has just one count. The chain uses TRBV28 and TRBJ1-1, with D possibly TRBD1 on 6 matching bases. Per germline, CDR1 MDHEN and CDR2 SYDVKM. This CDR3 is 14 amino acids long. Between the trimmed V and J ends, which lost 1 base and 2 bases, there was a span of 8 bases. DNA for the CDR3: TGTGCCAGCAGTTTATACAGGGCTAACACTGAAGCTTTCTTT. It specifies CASSLYRANTEAFF.

The chain links TRBV18 to TRBJ2-2; TRBD1 is a possible D gene (6 bases). Germline V CDR1 and CDR2: KGHSH, LQKENI. CDR3 length: 16 amino acids. Trimming removed 6 bases at V and 4 bases at J, with 18 bases between. This CDR3 is CASSPPGLQGTGELFF. In DNA, the CDR3 is TGTGCCAGCTCCCCCCCCGGCTTACAGGGCACCGGGGAGCTGTTTTTT.

The chain uses TRBV18 and TRBJ2-1; 14 bases are shared with TRBD2. The CDR3 consists of 16 residues. From germline, CDR1 is KGHSH and CDR2 LQKENI. With 4 bases clipped from V and 7 bases from J, the junction kept 6 bases outside the gene matches. DNA of the CDR3: TGTGCCAGCTCACTCGGACTAGCGGGAGGTTCTAATGAGCAGTTCTTC. Protein: CASSLGLAGGSNEQFF.

CDR3 sequence reads: CASSWGTGFYEQYF. For the CDR3, the DNA is TGCGCCAGCAGCTGGGGGACAGGATTCTACGAGCAGTACTTC. The rearrangement joins TRBV5-1 to TRBJ2-7; 8 nucleotides line up with TRBD1. The V gene's germline CDR1 is SGHRS and CDR2 YFSETQ. After removal of 3 bases from V and 3 bases from J, the junction contained 5 bases not matched to a gene. The CDR3 is 14 residues long.

This chain joins TRBV7-9 and TRBJ1-1; the D is unclear. The CDR3 extends over 13 amino acids. Trimming removed 5 bases at V and 1 base at J, with 8 bases between. Germline CDR1 SEHNR, CDR2 FQNEAQ (reference sequence). The CDR3 nucleotides read TGTGCCAGCAGCCCATACACGAACACTGAAGCTTTCTTT. Its protein product is CASSPYTNTEAFF. Full variable domain (rest looked up from reference TRBV7-9 and TRBJ1-1): DTGVSQNPRHKITKRGQNVTFRCDPISEHNRLYWYRQTLGQGPEFLTYFQNEAQLEKSRLLSDRFSAERPKGSFSTLEIQRTEQGDSAMYLCASSPYTNTEAFFGQGTRLTVV.

The chain is built from TRBV14 and TRBJ2-7; D is uncertain. Trimming cost V 4 bases and J 3 bases, with 13 bases left between them. The CDR3 has 14 residues. Germline assignment: CDR1 SGHDN and CDR2 FVKESK. The CDR3 nucleotides read TGTGCCAGCAGCCCATCTCTAGTTCGCTACGAGCAGTACTTC. Its protein product is CASSPSLVRYEQYF.

This clone was observed once. The rearrangement joins TRBV2 to TRBJ2-1, with a tentative D call TRBD1 (7 bases). V lost 7 bases and J 15 bases, leaving 28 bases between the germline ends. Germline V lookup: CDR1 SNHLY, CDR2 FYNNEI. This CDR3 spans 15 amino acids. CDR3 coding DNA: TGTGCCAGCACAAAGGAAGCCTGGTCCGGGACAGCGGGGTTCTTC. It encodes CASTKEAWSGTAGFF.

The chain recombines TRBV4-1 with TRBJ2-3; no reliable D call. The CDR3 covers 12 residues. Per germline, CDR1 MGHRA and CDR2 YSYEKL. V was shortened by 3 bases and J by 6 bases, with 7 bases between the two germline ends. Here the CDR3 reads CASSHLFDTQYF. In DNA form, the CDR3 reads TGCGCCAGCAGCCATCTTTTCGATACGCAGTATTTT.

A single count supports this clone. The CDR3 protein is CASSSRRDEQFF. The CDR3 DNA is TGTGCCAGCAGTAGTCGTCGGGATGAGCAGTTCTTC. The V and J genes are TRBV28 and TRBJ2-1; no definite D call. The CDR3 loop spans 12 amino acids. V shed 5 bases and J shed 8 bases, with 10 bases lying between them. Germline loops: CDR1 MDHEN, CDR2 SYDVKM.

J is TRBJ2-2 and V is TRBV13; TRBD2 matches at 9 bases. V shed 5 bases, J shed 6 bases, and the junction held 16 bases outside the gene matches. Germline values: CDR1 PRHDT, CDR2 FYEKMQ (reference sequence). This CDR3 has 18 amino acids. CDR3 loop: CASSIPIPGLASPGELFF. The CDR3 bases are TGTGCCAGCAGCATACCCATTCCGGGACTAGCTTCGCCCGGGGAGCTGTTTTTT.

The chain has TRBV6-5 and TRBJ1-1; D gene uncertain. Germline CDR1 is MNHEY and CDR2 is SVGAGI. This CDR3 has 16 residues. Between the trimmed V and J ends, which lost 0 bases and 0 bases, there was a span of 11 bases. CDR3 coding DNA: TGTGCCAGCAGTTACTCGCGGCTTAAAATGAACACTGAAGCTTTCTTT. The encoded protein is CASSYSRLKMNTEAFF.

The chain links TRBV27 to TRBJ2-1; 14 bases match TRBD2. The V and J ends lost 2 bases and 8 bases, in that order; junction bases with no gene match: 14. Germline values: CDR1 MNHEY, CDR2 SMNVEV (reference sequence). There are 19 residues in the CDR3. CDR3 sequence: CASSLTHLGTSGSKHEQFF. The CDR3 DNA follows: TGTGCCAGCAGTTTAACACATCTCGGGACTAGCGGGAGTAAACATGAGCAGTTCTTC.

The CDR3 region is CASSRDTAYEQYF. As DNA, the CDR3 is TGCGCCAGCAGCCGGGACACAGCCTACGAGCAGTACTTC. The V gene is TRBV4-1, the J gene TRBJ2-7; D is possibly TRBD1 (6 bases). The CDR3 spans 13 residues. V dropped 4 bases and J dropped 2 bases, with 9 bases sitting between them. Germline V gene data show CDR1 as MGHRA and CDR2 as YSYEKL.

This clone is a singleton in its sample. The chain links TRBV9 to TRBJ1-2; the D gene is possibly TRBD1 (6 bases). The V and J ends lost 0 bases and 2 bases respectively, with 17 bases between them. This CDR3 has 17 amino acids. The V gene's germline CDR1 is SGDLS and CDR2 YYNGEE. The CDR3 coding sequence is TGTGCCAGCAGCGTAGGGCTGGAGAGGGGGTTAAACTATGGCTACACCTTC. It translates to CASSVGLERGLNYGYTF.

The genes are TRBV10-3 and TRBJ1-5; D possibly corresponds to TRBD1 (6 bases). The CDR3 runs to 14 residues. V shed 4 bases and J shed 3 bases, with 10 bases lying between them. Germline CDR1 is ENHRY and CDR2 is SYGVKD. The CDR3 DNA sequence: TGTGCCATCAGTGTGGGACATCACAATCAGCCCCAGCATTTT. This encodes CAISVGHHNQPQHF.

Comment on this clone: Other nucleotide sequences from this sample produce the same CDR3. V usage is TRBV7-9 and J usage is TRBJ2-7, with unresolved D. The CDR3 length is 12 residues. Per germline, CDR1 SEHNR and CDR2 FQNEAQ (reference sequence). Deletions cut 5 bases from V and 0 bases from J, with 5 bases between. In DNA form, the CDR3 reads TGTGCCAGCAGCCCGAGCTCCTACGAGCAGTACTTC. Encoded protein: CASSPSSYEQYF. The variable domain in full, with the rest retrieved from reference TRBV7-9 and TRBJ2-7, is DTGVSQNPRHKITKRGQNVTFRCDPISEHNRLYWYRQTLGQGPEFLTYFQNEAQLEKSRLLSDRFSAERPKGSFSTLEIQRTEQGDSAMYLCASSPSSYEQYFGPGTRLTVT.

Regarding this clone: The same CDR3 can be traced to other DNA sequences in this sample. This chain uses TRBV7-9 with TRBJ1-1; D call uncertain. V shed 3 bases and J shed 0 bases, with 2 bases lying between them. Germline V gives CDR1 SEHNR, CDR2 FQNEAQ (reference sequence). There are 12 residues in the CDR3. The CDR3 DNA reads as TGTGCCAGCAGCTTGTTGAACACTGAAGCTTTCTTT. Translation: CASSLLNTEAFF.

J is TRBJ1-2 and V is TRBV30; a possible D gene is TRBD1 (6 bases). The germline V gene has CDR1 GTSNPN and CDR2 SVGIG (reference sequence). The V end lost 4 bases, the J end lost 8 bases, and 11 bases lay between the germline ends. This CDR3 contains 11 residues. CDR3 in DNA: TGTGCCTGGATTCAGGGGTTGGGCTACACCTTC. This encodes CAWIQGLGYTF. Full variable domain (missing parts from reference TRBV30 and TRBJ1-2): SQTIHQWPATLVQPVGSPLSLECTVEGTSNPNLYWYRQAAGRGLQLLFYSVGIGQISSEVPQNLSASRPQDRQFILSSKKLLLSDSGFYLCAWIQGLGYTFGSGTRLTVV.

The chain couples TRBV5-1 to TRBJ2-1; possibly TRBD1 for D (5 bases). Trimming took 3 bases from V and 5 from J, leaving 15 bases between them. The germline gives CDR1 SGHRS, CDR2 YFSETQ. The CDR3 runs to 15 residues. CDR3 residues: CASSSLRGENNEQFF. As DNA, the CDR3 is TGCGCCAGCAGCTCCCTTAGGGGCGAGAACAATGAGCAGTTCTTC.

The gene calls are TRBV11-3 and TRBJ2-5; the match to TRBD2 covers 8 bases. The CDR3 is 16 residues long. V shed 3 bases and J 4 bases; nucleotides not matched to a gene: 10. Germline CDR1 SGHNT, CDR2 YENEEA. The CDR3 reads CASSFTGLGGLETQYF. The CDR3 DNA is TGTGCCAGCAGCTTTACGGGACTAGGGGGTCTAGAGACCCAGTACTTC.

V gene TRBV6-6 combines with J gene TRBJ2-2; D call uncertain. Germline V gene lookup returns CDR1 MNHNY and CDR2 SVGAGI (reference sequence). Trimming left V 7 bases short and J 6 bases short, with 6 bases between. This CDR3 contains 11 residues. The DNA of the CDR3 is TGTGCCAGCACAGCCCCCGGGGAGCTGTTTTTT. Translated, it gives CASTAPGELFF.

The chain has TRBV19 and TRBJ2-1, with 9 bases lining up with TRBD1. This CDR3 comprises 16 residues. After removal of 2 bases from V and 4 bases from J, the junction contained 6 bases not matched to a gene. CDR1 LNHDA and CDR2 SQIVND come from the germline V gene (reference sequence). The CDR3 DNA reads as TGTGCCAGTAGTATAAGAATGACAGGGGGGTACAATGAGCAGTTCTTC. This gives the protein CASSIRMTGGYNEQFF.

The chain links TRBV6-5 to TRBJ2-7; 8 positions agree with TRBD1. CDR1 is MNHEY, CDR2 SVGAGI, per germline. With V trimmed by 2 bases and J by 0 bases, 3 bases remained unmatched. This CDR3 is built from 15 residues. CDR3 in amino acids: CASSYRTGYSYEQYF. Here the CDR3 DNA reads TGTGCCAGCAGTTACCGGACAGGGTACTCCTACGAGCAGTACTTC.

The V gene is TRBV10-1, the J gene TRBJ2-4; tentative D call: TRBD1 (6 bases). Per the germline V gene, CDR1 is WNHNN and CDR2 is SYGVQD (reference sequence). The V end lost 6 bases, the J end lost 4 bases, and 10 bases lay between the germline ends. The CDR3 sequence is 13 residues long. CDR3 sequence reads: CASRPGQKNIQYF. CDR3 sequence (DNA): TGCGCCAGCAGACCTGGACAGAAAAACATTCAGTACTTC.

This chain joins TRBV28 and TRBJ2-7; 12 bases line up with TRBD2. The V gene end was trimmed by 4 bases and the J gene end by 9 bases; junction bases not matched to a gene: 25. The CDR3 runs 20 residues. CDR1 and CDR2 from the germline V gene are MDHEN and SYDVKM. The CDR3 nucleotides read TGTGCCAGCAGTTCAGCCTCGAAAAATCTAGCGGGAGGGGCCCTACGAGGGCAGTACTTC. This gives the protein CASSSASKNLAGGALRGQYF.